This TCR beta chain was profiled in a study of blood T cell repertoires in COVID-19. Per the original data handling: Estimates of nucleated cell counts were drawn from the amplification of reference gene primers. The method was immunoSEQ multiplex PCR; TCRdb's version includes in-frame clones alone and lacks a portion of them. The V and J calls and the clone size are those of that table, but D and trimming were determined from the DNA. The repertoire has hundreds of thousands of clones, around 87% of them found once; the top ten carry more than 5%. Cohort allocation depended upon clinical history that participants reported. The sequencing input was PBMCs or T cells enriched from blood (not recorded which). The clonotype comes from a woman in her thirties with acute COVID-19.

In DNA form, the CDR3 reads TGTGCCAGCAGGAAAACGGGGGGGGCGGTAGATACGCAGTATTTT. Encoded protein: CASRKTGGAVDTQYF. The J gene is TRBJ2-3, the V gene TRBV11-2; the match to TRBD2 covers 8 bases. Germline V CDR1 and CDR2: SGHAT, FQNNGV. This CDR3 region has 15 residues. The V and J ends lost 6 bases and 5 bases, in that order; junction bases with no gene match: 10.